These 16 T cell receptor beta chains share one sample of origin, sequenced in a study of early T cells in non-severe SARS-CoV-2 infection. TCRdb analysed the 5' RACE reads with MiXCR anew, one entry per CDR3 protein. The top ten hold less than 25% of the sample, which has approximately 110,000 distinct CDR3 sequences, about 15% seen once. The source material was whole blood. The source of these receptors is an adult who was a healthcare worker with PCR-confirmed SARS-CoV-2 infection or an uninfected control (not recorded which).

The genes are TRBV4-1 and TRBJ2-3; D is perhaps TRBD2 (6 bases). Trimming removed 1 base at V and 0 bases at J, with 8 bases between. The CDR3 runs 15 residues. CDR1 is MGHRA, CDR2 YSYEKL, per germline. The CDR3 sequence: CASSQAAGSTDTQYF. The CDR3 DNA is TGCGCCAGCAGCCAAGCAGCGGGTAGCACAGATACGCAGTATTTT.

This clonotype was seen a few times. The rearrangement links TRBV9 to TRBJ2-7, with TRBD1 matching 8 bases. The CDR3 consists of 16 residues. Looked up from germline, CDR1 is SGDLS and CDR2 is YYNGEE. The V and J ends lost 0 bases and 0 bases, in that order; junction bases with no gene match: 5. The DNA for the CDR3 is TGTGCCAGCAGCGTAGATCCGACAGGGGCCTCCTACGAGCAGTACTTC. Protein product: CASSVDPTGASYEQYF.

This clonotype was seen only a few times. The V and J genes are TRBV9 and TRBJ2-3; D gene ambiguous. Germline-derived CDR1 and CDR2 are SGDLS and YYNGEE. This CDR3 region has 15 residues. The ends were cut back, 0 bases at V and 3 bases at J, with 11 bases in the middle. The CDR3 protein is CASSVDPSLTDTQYF. The DNA of the CDR3 is TGTGCCAGCAGCGTAGACCCGAGTTTAACAGATACGCAGTATTTT. Full variable domain (remainder filled in from reference TRBV9 and TRBJ2-3): DSGVTQTPKHLITATGQRVTLRCSPRSGDLSVYWYQQSLDQGLQFLIQYYNGEERAKGNILERFSAQQFPDLHSELNLSSLELGDSALYFCASSVDPSLTDTQYFGPGTRLTVL.

The J gene is TRBJ2-7, the V gene TRBV7-9; maybe TRBD1 (6 bases). Looked up from germline, CDR1 is SEHNR and CDR2 is FQNEAQ (reference sequence). Trimming removed 1 base at V and 5 bases at J, with 15 bases between. There are 15 residues in the CDR3. This CDR3 is CASSLEAGAGDEQYF. The CDR3 DNA reads as TGTGCCAGCAGCTTAGAGGCAGGGGCTGGAGACGAGCAGTACTTC.

The J gene is TRBJ1-6, the V gene TRBV20-1; D remains ambiguous. Germline CDR1 DFQATT, CDR2 SNEGSKA (reference sequence). V dropped 2 bases and J dropped 7 bases, with 15 bases sitting between them. This CDR3 comprises 15 residues. This chain's CDR3 is CSARSGPAGNSPLHF. DNA of the CDR3: TGCAGTGCTAGATCTGGACCGGCGGGAAATTCACCCCTCCACTTT.

This clonotype appeared a few times. The chain has TRBV6-5 and TRBJ2-1; 7 nucleotides match TRBD1. J was trimmed by 0 bases and V by 5 bases; bases with no gene match: 4. The CDR3 length is 15 residues. Germline-derived CDR1 and CDR2 are MNHEY and SVGAGI. CDR3 residues: CASSAGTDSYNEQFF. As DNA, the CDR3 is TGTGCCAGCAGTGCCGGGACAGACTCCTACAATGAGCAGTTCTTC.

J is TRBJ2-3 and V is TRBV20-1; 13 bases match TRBD2. The CDR3 loop spans 15 amino acids. CDR1 is DFQATT, CDR2 SNEGSKA, per germline (reference sequence). V was pared by 5 bases and J by 4 bases, with 6 bases of the junction left unmatched. CDR3 DNA: TGCAGTGCTCAGGGACTAGCGGGGATTGCAGATACGCAGTATTTT. Its protein product is CSAQGLAGIADTQYF.

The V and J genes are TRBV7-6 and TRBJ2-3, with no clear D. The V and J ends lost 0 bases and 4 bases respectively, with 5 bases between them. The CDR3 contains 13 residues. Per the germline V gene, CDR1 is SGHVS and CDR2 is FNYEAQ. This CDR3 is CASSLAGPDTQYF. CDR3 bases: TGTGCCAGCAGCTTAGCTGGGCCAGATACGCAGTATTTT.

The rearrangement joins TRBV3-1 to TRBJ1-2; D gene ambiguous. The V end was cut by 0 bases, the J end by 8 bases, with 10 bases between. Germline V gene data show CDR1 as LGHDT and CDR2 as YNNKEL (reference sequence). There are 13 residues in the CDR3. CDR3 loop: CASSQETHWGYTF. The DNA of the CDR3 is TGTGCCAGCAGCCAAGAGACCCACTGGGGCTACACCTTC.

This clonotype appeared many times. V and J are TRBV21-1 and TRBJ2-7. TRBV21-1 is shown as a pseudogene. CDR3 length equals 12 residues. CDR3 residues: CASTNRRYEQYF. CDR3 nucleotide sequence: TGTGCCAGCACGAACAGACGGTACGAGCAGTACTTC.

The V and J genes are TRBV5-1 and TRBJ1-4; a weak D match, TRBD1 (5 bases). The CDR3 is 15 amino acids. Looked up from germline, CDR1 is SGHRS and CDR2 is YFSETQ. V dropped 4 bases and J dropped 5 bases, with 15 bases sitting between them. In nucleotides, the CDR3 is TGCGCCAGCAGCGCCCAGGGTCCGCCCAATGAAAAACTGTTTTTT. It is translated as CASSAQGPPNEKLFF.

The chain links TRBV30 to TRBJ2-3; D not certain. V was shortened by 1 base and J by 0 bases, with 8 bases between the two germline ends. There are 14 residues in the CDR3. Germline V lookup: CDR1 GTSNPN, CDR2 SVGIG (reference sequence). The CDR3 nucleotides read TGTGCCTGGAGTGCTCTAGATAGCACAGATACGCAGTATTTT. Its protein is CAWSALDSTDTQYF.

This clonotype was found a few times. The gene calls are TRBV2 and TRBJ1-3; D unclear. This CDR3 has 14 residues. Germline CDR1 SNHLY, CDR2 FYNNEI. V was pared by 6 bases and J by 3 bases, with 12 bases between. This CDR3 reads CASRKGSVGNTIYF. The CDR3 DNA follows: TGTGCCAGCAGAAAAGGCAGCGTTGGAAACACCATATATTTT.

In this sample, this clonotype turned up many times. This chain connects TRBV29-1 to TRBJ2-1; 9 bases map to TRBD2. The CDR3 extends over 15 amino acids. The V segment lost 6 bases and the J segment 4 bases; nucleotides outside the gene matches: 10. Per the germline V gene, CDR1 is SQVTM and CDR2 is ANQGSEA. The CDR3 sequence is CSVDRLAAQYNEQFF. The CDR3 DNA reads as TGCAGCGTCGACCGACTAGCGGCACAATACAATGAGCAGTTCTTC.

This clonotype appeared a few times. The chain is built from TRBV30 and TRBJ1-4; no reliable D call. CDR3 length: 16 residues. The V gene's germline CDR1 is GTSNPN and CDR2 SVGIG (reference sequence). Trimming removed 8 bases at V and 6 bases at J, with 25 bases between. CDR3 residues: CARSGPPGIPDEKLFF. DNA of the CDR3: TGTGCCCGATCCGGACCCCCCGGAATCCCCGATGAAAAACTGTTTTTT.

The rearrangement links TRBV29-1 to TRBJ1-1; D uncertain. The CDR3 sequence is 14 residues long. Germline V gene sequence: CDR1 SQVTM, CDR2 ANQGSEA. V shed 5 bases and J shed 1 base, with 14 bases lying between them. The chain's CDR3 is CSVQPRLENTEAFF. The DNA for the CDR3 is TGCAGCGTTCAGCCGAGACTCGAGAACACTGAAGCTTTCTTT.